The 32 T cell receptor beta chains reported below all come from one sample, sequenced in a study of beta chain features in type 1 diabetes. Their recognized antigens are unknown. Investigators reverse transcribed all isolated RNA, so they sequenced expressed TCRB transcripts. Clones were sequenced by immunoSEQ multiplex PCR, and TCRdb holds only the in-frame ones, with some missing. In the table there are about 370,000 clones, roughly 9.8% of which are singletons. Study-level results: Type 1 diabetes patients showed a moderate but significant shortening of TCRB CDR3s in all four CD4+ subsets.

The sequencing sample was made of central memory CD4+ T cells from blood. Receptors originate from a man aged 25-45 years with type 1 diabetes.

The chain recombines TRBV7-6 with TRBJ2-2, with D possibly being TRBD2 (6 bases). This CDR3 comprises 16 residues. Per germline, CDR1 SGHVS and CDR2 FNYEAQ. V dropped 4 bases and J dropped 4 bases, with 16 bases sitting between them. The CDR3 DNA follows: TGTGCCAGCAGCTCACAAGGAGTAGCGGTCACCGGGGAGCTGTTTTTT. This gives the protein CASSSQGVAVTGELFF.

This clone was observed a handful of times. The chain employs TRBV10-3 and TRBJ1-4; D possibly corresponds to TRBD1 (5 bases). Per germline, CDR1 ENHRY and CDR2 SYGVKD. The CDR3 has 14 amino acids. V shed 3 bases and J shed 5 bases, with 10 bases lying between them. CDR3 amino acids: CAISDGDGNEKLFF. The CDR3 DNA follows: TGTGCCATCAGTGACGGGGACGGGAATGAAAAACTGTTTTTT.

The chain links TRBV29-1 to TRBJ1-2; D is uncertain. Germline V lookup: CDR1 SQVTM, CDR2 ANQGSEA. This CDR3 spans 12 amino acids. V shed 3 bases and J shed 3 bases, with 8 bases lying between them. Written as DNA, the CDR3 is TGCAGCGTTGACACCGGGTACTATGGCTACACCTTC. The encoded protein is CSVDTGYYGYTF.

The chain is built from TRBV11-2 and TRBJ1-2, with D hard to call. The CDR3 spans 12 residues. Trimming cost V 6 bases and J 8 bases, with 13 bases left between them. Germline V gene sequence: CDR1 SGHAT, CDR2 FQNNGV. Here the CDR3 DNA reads TGTGCCAGCAGTCTTAGTGGGGAGGGCTACACCTTC. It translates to CASSLSGEGYTF. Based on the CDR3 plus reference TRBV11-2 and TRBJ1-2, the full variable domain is EAGVAQSPRYKIIEKRQSVAFWCNPISGHATLYWYQQILGQGPKLLIQFQNNGVVDDSQLPKDRFSAERLKGVDSTLKIQPAKLEDSAVYLCASSLSGEGYTFGSGTRLTVV.

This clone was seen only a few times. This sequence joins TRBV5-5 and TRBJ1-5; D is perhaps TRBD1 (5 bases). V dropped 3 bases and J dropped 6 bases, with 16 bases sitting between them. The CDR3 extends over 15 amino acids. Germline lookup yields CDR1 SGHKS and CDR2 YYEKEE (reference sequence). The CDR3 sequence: CASSSERGVGQPQHF. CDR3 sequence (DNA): TGTGCCAGCAGCTCCGAGAGGGGAGTCGGTCAGCCCCAGCATTTT.

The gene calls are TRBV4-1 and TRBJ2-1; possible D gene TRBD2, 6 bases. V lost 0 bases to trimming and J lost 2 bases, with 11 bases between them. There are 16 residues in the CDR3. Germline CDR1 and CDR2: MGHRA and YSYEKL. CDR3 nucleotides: TGCGCCAGCAGCCAAGAGGAAGCGGGTCCCTACAATGAGCAGTTCTTC. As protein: CASSQEEAGPYNEQFF.

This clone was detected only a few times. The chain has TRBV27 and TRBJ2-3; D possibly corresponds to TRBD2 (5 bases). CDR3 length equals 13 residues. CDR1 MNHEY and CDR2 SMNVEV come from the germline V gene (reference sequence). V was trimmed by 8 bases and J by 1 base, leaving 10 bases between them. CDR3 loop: CASGRVGTDTQYF. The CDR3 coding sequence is TGTGCCAGCGGGAGAGTGGGCACAGATACGCAGTATTTT.

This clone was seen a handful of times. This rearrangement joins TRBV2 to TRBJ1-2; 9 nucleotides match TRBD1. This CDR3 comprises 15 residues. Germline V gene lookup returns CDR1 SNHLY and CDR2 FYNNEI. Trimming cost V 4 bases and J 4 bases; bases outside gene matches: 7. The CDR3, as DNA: TGTGCCAGCAGTGTACAGGGGGCGCAGACCTATGGCTACACCTTC. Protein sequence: CASSVQGAQTYGYTF.

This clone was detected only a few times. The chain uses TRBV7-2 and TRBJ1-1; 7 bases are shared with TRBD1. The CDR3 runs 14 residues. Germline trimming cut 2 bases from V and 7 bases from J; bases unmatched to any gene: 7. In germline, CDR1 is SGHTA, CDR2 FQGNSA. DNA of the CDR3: TGTGCCAGCAGCTTAAAGGGGGCAGCCTATGAAGCTTTCTTT. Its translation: CASSLKGAAYEAFF.

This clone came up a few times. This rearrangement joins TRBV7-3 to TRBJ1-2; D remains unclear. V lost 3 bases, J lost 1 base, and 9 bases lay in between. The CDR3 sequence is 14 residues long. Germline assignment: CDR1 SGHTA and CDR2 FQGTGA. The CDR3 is CASSLTRNNYGYTF. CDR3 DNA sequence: TGTGCCAGCAGCTTGACACGAAATAACTATGGCTACACCTTC. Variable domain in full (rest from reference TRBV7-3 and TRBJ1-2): GAGVSQTPSNKVTEKGKYVELRCDPISGHTALYWYRQSLGQGPEFLIYFQGTGAADDSGLPNDRFFAVRPEGSVSTLKIQRTERGDSAVYLCASSLTRNNYGYTFGSGTRLTVV.

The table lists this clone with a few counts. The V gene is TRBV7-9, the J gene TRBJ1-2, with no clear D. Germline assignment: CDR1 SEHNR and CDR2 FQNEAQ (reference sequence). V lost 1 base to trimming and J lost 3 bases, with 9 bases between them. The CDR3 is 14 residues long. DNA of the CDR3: TGTGCCAGCAGCTTAGAGCCCTACGACTATGGCTACACCTTC. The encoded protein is CASSLEPYDYGYTF.

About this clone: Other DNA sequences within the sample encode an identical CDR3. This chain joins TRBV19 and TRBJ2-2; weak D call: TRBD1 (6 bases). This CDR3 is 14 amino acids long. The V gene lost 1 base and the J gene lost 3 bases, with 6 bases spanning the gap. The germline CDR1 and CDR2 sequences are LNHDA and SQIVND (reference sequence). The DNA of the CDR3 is TGTGCCAGTAGTATAGGGGGGCACACCGGGGAGCTGTTTTTT. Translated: CASSIGGHTGELFF.

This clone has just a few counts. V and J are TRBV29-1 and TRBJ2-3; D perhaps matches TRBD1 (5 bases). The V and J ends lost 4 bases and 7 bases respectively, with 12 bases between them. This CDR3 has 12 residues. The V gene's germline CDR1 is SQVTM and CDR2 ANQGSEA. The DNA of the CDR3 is TGCAGCGTTGGACAGCTTGATAATACGCAGTATTTT. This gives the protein CSVGQLDNTQYF.

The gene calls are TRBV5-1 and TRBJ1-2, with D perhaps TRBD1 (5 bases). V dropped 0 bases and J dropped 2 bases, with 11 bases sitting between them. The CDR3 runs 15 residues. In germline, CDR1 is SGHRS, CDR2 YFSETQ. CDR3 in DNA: TGCGCCAGCAGCTTGGAGTGGGGGAACAACTATGGCTACACCTTC. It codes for CASSLEWGNNYGYTF.

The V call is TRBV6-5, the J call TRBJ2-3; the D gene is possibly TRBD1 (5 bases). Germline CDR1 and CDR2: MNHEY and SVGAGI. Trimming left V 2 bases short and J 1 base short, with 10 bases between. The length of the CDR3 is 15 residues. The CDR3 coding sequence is TGTGCCAGCAGTTACCAGGGATGGGGCACAGATACGCAGTATTTT. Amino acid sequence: CASSYQGWGTDTQYF.

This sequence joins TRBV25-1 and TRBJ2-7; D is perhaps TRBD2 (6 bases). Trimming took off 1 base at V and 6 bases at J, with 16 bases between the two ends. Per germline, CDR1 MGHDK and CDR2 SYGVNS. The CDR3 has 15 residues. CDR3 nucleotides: TGTGCCAGCAGTGAATCAACCCGGGGGTTGGGCGAGCAGTACTTC. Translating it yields CASSESTRGLGEQYF.

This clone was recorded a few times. CDR3 in amino acids: CASSLLGTGVAGGPGQYF. In DNA, the CDR3 is TGTGCCAGCAGCTTACTTGGGACAGGGGTAGCGGGAGGGCCTGGGCAGTACTTC. The rearrangement links TRBV7-2 to TRBJ2-7; tentative D call: TRBD2 (11 bases). This CDR3 spans 18 amino acids. Trimming removed 2 bases from V and 9 bases from J, with 29 bases in between. Germline loops: CDR1 SGHTA, CDR2 FQGNSA.

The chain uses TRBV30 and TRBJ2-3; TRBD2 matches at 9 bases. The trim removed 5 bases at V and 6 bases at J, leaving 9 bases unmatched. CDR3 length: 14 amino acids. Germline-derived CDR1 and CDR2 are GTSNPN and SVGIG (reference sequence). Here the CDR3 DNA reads TGTGCCTGGGGGTATAGCGGGAGTAGCGATACGCAGTATTTT. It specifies CAWGYSGSSDTQYF.

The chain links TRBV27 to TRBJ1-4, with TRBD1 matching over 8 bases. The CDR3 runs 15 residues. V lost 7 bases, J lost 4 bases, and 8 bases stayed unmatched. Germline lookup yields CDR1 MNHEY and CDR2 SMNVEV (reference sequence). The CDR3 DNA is TGTGCCAGCAAATTGGACAGGGCCTTTAATGAAAAACTGTTTTTT. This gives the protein CASKLDRAFNEKLFF.

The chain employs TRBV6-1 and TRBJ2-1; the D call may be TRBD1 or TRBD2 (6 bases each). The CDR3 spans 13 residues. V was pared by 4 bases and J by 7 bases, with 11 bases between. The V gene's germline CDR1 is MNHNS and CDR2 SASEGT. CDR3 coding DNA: TGTGCCAGCAGTGGCCAGGGGAGGAATGAGCAGTTCTTC. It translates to CASSGQGRNEQFF.

The CDR3 nucleotides are TGTGCCAGCACCCGACTAGCGGGATTCAATGAGCAGTTCTTC. Its protein is CASTRLAGFNEQFF. This chain connects TRBV11-2 to TRBJ2-1; TRBD2 agrees at 11 bases. Germline V gives CDR1 SGHAT, CDR2 FQNNGV. Unmatched junction bases numbered 5, after V lost 7 bases and J lost 6 bases. The CDR3 consists of 14 residues. The whole variable domain, remainder taken from reference TRBV11-2 and TRBJ2-1, is EAGVAQSPRYKIIEKRQSVAFWCNPISGHATLYWYQQILGQGPKLLIQFQNNGVVDDSQLPKDRFSAERLKGVDSTLKIQPAKLEDSAVYLCASTRLAGFNEQFFGPGTRLTVL.

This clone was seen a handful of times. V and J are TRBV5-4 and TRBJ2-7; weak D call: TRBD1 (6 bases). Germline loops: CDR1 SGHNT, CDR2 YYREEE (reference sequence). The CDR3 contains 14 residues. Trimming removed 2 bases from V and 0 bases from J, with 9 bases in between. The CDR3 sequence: CASSLGTSSYEQYF. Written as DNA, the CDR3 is TGTGCCAGCAGCTTAGGGACATCCTCCTACGAGCAGTACTTC.

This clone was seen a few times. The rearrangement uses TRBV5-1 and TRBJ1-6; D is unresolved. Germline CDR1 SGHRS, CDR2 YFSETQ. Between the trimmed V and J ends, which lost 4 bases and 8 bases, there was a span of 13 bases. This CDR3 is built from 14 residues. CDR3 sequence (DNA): TGCGCCAGCAGCCCGGACGGTGCGGATTCACCCCTCCACTTT. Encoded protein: CASSPDGADSPLHF.

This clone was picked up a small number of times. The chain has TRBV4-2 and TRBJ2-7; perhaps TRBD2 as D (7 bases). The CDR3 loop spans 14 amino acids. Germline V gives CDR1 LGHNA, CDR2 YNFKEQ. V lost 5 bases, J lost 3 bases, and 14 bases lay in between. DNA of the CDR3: TGTGCCAGCAGCGAGGGGGGGATTAACTACGAGCAGTACTTC. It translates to CASSEGGINYEQYF.

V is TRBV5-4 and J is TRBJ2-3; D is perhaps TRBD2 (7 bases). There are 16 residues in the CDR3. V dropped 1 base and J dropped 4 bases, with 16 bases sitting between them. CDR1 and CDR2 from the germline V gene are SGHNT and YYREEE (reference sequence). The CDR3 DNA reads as TGTGCCAGCAGCTTGAGTCGAGGGGGGGGTGCAGATACGCAGTATTTT. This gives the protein CASSLSRGGGADTQYF.

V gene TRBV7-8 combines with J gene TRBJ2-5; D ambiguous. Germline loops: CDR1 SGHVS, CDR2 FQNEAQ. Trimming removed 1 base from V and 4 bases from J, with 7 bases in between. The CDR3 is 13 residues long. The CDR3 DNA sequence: TGTGCCAGCAGCTTAGATAATCGAGAGACCCAGTACTTC. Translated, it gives CASSLDNRETQYF.

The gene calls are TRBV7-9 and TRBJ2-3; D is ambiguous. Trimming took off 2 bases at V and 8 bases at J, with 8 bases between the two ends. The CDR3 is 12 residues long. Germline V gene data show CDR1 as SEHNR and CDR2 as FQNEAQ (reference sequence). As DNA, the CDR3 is TGTGCCAGCAGCTTATTTCGAGGTACGCAGTATTTT. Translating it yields CASSLFRGTQYF.

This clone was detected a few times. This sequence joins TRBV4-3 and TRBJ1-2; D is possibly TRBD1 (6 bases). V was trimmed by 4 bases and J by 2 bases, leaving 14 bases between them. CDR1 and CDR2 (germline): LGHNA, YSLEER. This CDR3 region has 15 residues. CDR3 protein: CASSLQGLGNYGYTF. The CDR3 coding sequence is TGCGCCAGCAGCCTCCAGGGGTTGGGAAACTATGGCTACACCTTC.

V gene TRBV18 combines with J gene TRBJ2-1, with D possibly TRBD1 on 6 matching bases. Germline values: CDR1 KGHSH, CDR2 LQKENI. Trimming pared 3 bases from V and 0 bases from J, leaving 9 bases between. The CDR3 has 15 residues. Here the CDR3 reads CASSPDRYSYNEQFF. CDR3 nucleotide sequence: TGTGCCAGCTCACCGGACAGATACTCCTACAATGAGCAGTTCTTC.

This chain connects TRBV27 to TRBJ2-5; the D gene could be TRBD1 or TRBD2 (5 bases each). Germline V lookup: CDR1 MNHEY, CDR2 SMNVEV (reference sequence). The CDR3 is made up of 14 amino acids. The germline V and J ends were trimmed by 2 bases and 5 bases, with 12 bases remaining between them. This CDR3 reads CASSLLSGRETQYF. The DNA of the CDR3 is TGTGCCAGCAGTTTACTTTCGGGGCGGGAGACCCAGTACTTC.

DNA of the CDR3: TGCGCCAGCAGCCAAGAACAGGGCGGCAATCAGCCCCAGCATTTT. Translating gives CASSQEQGGNQPQHF. The J gene is TRBJ1-5, the V gene TRBV4-3, with D possibly matching TRBD1 (6 bases). The V and J ends lost 0 bases and 2 bases respectively, with 8 bases between them. Germline V gives CDR1 LGHNA, CDR2 YSLEER. The length of the CDR3 is 15 residues.

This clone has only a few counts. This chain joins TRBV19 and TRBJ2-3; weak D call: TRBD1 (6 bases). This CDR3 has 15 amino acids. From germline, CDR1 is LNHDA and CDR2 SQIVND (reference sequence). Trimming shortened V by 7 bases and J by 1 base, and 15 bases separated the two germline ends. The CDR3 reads CASNGVDSRTDTQYF. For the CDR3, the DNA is TGTGCCAGTAACGGCGTGGACAGCCGCACAGATACGCAGTATTTT.